The 17 T cell receptor beta chains given below trace back to one sample, sequenced in a study of vaccination effects on CD4 cells after COVID-19. After less than 11 days in culture, the CD4+ T cells were isolated. Participants were vaccinated with two doses of either the BNT162b2 or mRNA-1273 vaccine. The antigens for these receptors are not known. The data were produced by immunoSEQ multiplex PCR, yet TCRdb's version contains in-frame clones alone and is incomplete. Seen here are some 66,000 clones, roughly 80% observed once, and the top ten hold approximately 2.4%. Here the sequenced sample was CD4+ T cells from PBMCs cultured without peptide, taken after COVID-19 vaccination. The receptors were sampled from a human donor who received a COVID-19 vaccine.

The chain links TRBV5-1 to TRBJ2-2; D unclear. Trimming cost V 0 bases and J 1 base, with 7 bases left between them. CDR1 and CDR2 (germline): SGHRS, YFSETQ. The CDR3 is 15 amino acids. CDR3 bases: TGCGCCAGCAGCTTGGTGGTTGAGAACACCGGGGAGCTGTTTTTT. It encodes CASSLVVENTGELFF.

The chain has TRBV6-5 and TRBJ1-6; 7 positions agree with TRBD1. The CDR3 runs 16 residues. Losses at the gene ends were 2 bases for V and 7 bases for J; bases not matched to a gene: 8. Germline lookup yields CDR1 MNHEY and CDR2 SVGAGI. The CDR3, as DNA: TGTGCCAGCAGTTACCCACCGGGACAGCTCAATTCACCCCTCCACTTT. Translation gives CASSYPPGQLNSPLHF.

V is TRBV5-6 and J is TRBJ2-2; D not resolved. Trimming removed 4 bases at V and 1 base at J, with 14 bases between. Looked up from germline, CDR1 is SGHDT and CDR2 is YYEEEE. The CDR3 totals 16 residues. This CDR3 is CASSHPWGLNTGELFF. Written as DNA, the CDR3 is TGTGCCAGCAGCCACCCCTGGGGATTGAACACCGGGGAGCTGTTTTTT.

The V and J genes are TRBV15 and TRBJ2-6, with 8 bases fitting TRBD1. CDR1 is LNHNV, CDR2 YYDKDF, per germline (reference sequence). V lost 6 bases, J lost 0 bases, and 10 bases stayed unmatched. This CDR3 is built from 18 residues. The CDR3 nucleotides read TGTGCCACCAGTCCCCGGGACAGGTTCCTCTCTGGGGCCAACGTCCTGACTTTC. This sequence encodes CATSPRDRFLSGANVLTF.

V usage is TRBV18 and J usage is TRBJ2-3; weak D call: TRBD1 (6 bases). V lost 0 bases and J 5 bases, leaving 9 bases between the germline ends. The CDR3 totals 14 residues. The V gene's germline CDR1 is KGHSH and CDR2 LQKENI. CDR3 region: CASSPPRGIDTQYF. CDR3 bases: TGTGCCAGCTCACCACCGAGGGGGATAGATACGCAGTATTTT.

This clone has a handful of counts. The rearrangement uses TRBV18 and TRBJ1-1; 7 nucleotides align to TRBD1. CDR1 KGHSH and CDR2 LQKENI come from the germline V gene. The V gene end was trimmed by 4 bases and the J gene end by 8 bases; junction bases not matched to a gene: 10. This CDR3 is 14 amino acids long. The DNA for the CDR3 is TGTGCCAGCTCACGGGACAGCTTGCGAACCGAAGCTTTCTTT. It specifies CASSRDSLRTEAFF.

V gene TRBV19 combines with J gene TRBJ1-2, with D perhaps TRBD1 (6 bases). Trimming cost V 5 bases and J 2 bases, with 15 bases left between them. Germline CDR1 is LNHDA and CDR2 is SQIVND (reference sequence). The CDR3 covers 15 residues. This CDR3 is CASSLRWGGNYGYTF. The CDR3 bases are TGTGCCAGTAGTCTCCGTTGGGGGGGCAACTATGGCTACACCTTC.

This clone was seen just once. The CDR3: CASSAQITSGGTRETQYF. CDR3 nucleotides: TGTGCCAGCAGCGCCCAAATAACTAGCGGGGGGACTCGGGAGACCCAGTACTTC. V gene TRBV7-2 combines with J gene TRBJ2-5; TRBD2 agrees at 12 bases. This CDR3 contains 18 residues. V trimming: 5 bases; J trimming: 5 bases; junction bases outside the gene matches: 15. Germline CDR1 is SGHTA and CDR2 is FQGNSA.

The chain has TRBV5-3 and TRBJ2-6; 10 nucleotides line up with TRBD1. TRBV5-3 is reported as an ORF; its role is uncertain. The CDR3 is 17 amino acids. The V and J ends lost 6 bases and 1 base, in that order; junction bases with no gene match: 7. CDR3 amino acids: CARNDRGLQSGANVLTF. The CDR3 DNA reads TGTGCCAGAAACGACAGGGGGCTTCAGTCTGGGGCCAACGTCCTGACTTTC.

The J gene is TRBJ1-2, the V gene TRBV29-1; no firm D call. The V and J ends lost 4 bases and 8 bases respectively, with 17 bases between them. This CDR3 comprises 13 residues. Germline V lookup: CDR1 SQVTM, CDR2 ANQGSEA. The chain's CDR3 is CSVGIVGSQGYTF. CDR3 sequence (DNA): TGCAGCGTTGGTATCGTCGGGAGCCAAGGCTACACCTTC.

The chain couples TRBV9 to TRBJ2-5; 12 bases agree with TRBD2. V lost 0 bases and J lost 4; bases outside the gene matches: 7. This CDR3 spans 17 amino acids. Germline loops: CDR1 SGDLS, CDR2 YYNGEE. This CDR3 is CASSVGILAGGRETQYF. The CDR3 DNA is TGTGCCAGCAGCGTAGGGATTCTAGCGGGGGGGCGAGAGACCCAGTACTTC.

The rearrangement links TRBV30 to TRBJ1-2; D remains ambiguous. The germline CDR1 and CDR2 sequences are GTSNPN and SVGIG (reference sequence). Trimming took off 2 bases at V and 2 bases at J, with 9 bases between the two ends. The CDR3 sequence is 13 residues long. Here the CDR3 reads CAWSPDWNYGYTF. CDR3 nucleotides: TGTGCCTGGAGTCCCGACTGGAACTATGGCTACACCTTC.

The J gene is TRBJ1-1, the V gene TRBV5-1, with D possibly being TRBD1 (6 bases). CDR3 length: 11 amino acids. Trimming shortened V by 4 bases and J by 8 bases, and 9 bases separated the two germline ends. CDR1 and CDR2 from the germline V gene are SGHRS and YFSETQ. CDR3 in DNA: TGCGCCAGCAGCGGGGGACAAGAAGCTTTCTTT. Encoded protein: CASSGGQEAFF.

This chain joins TRBV11-1 and TRBJ1-2; D not resolved. V lost 3 bases and J 4 bases, leaving 9 bases between the germline ends. Looked up from germline, CDR1 is SGHAT and CDR2 is FQDESV (reference sequence). The CDR3 covers 13 residues. CDR3 sequence: CASSFDGSYGYTF. Written as DNA, the CDR3 is TGTGCCAGCAGCTTCGACGGAAGCTATGGCTACACCTTC.

The rearrangement uses TRBV9 and TRBJ2-5; D unresolved. The CDR3 contains 14 residues. Looked up from germline, CDR1 is SGDLS and CDR2 is YYNGEE. V was shortened by 0 bases and J by 2 bases, with 8 bases between the two germline ends. CDR3 nucleotide sequence: TGTGCCAGCAGCGTAGGAACAGATCAAGAGACCCAGTACTTC. As protein: CASSVGTDQETQYF.

The chain combines TRBV4-1 with TRBJ2-5; 11 nucleotides agree with TRBD2. The CDR3 loop spans 15 amino acids. The V and J ends lost 4 bases and 2 bases, in that order; junction bases with no gene match: 3. The germline V gene encodes CDR1 MGHRA and CDR2 YSYEKL. CDR3 coding DNA: TGCGCCAGCAGCCCCGTAGCGGGGGGGCAAGAGACCCAGTACTTC. It yields the protein CASSPVAGGQETQYF.

V gene TRBV7-2 combines with J gene TRBJ1-6; D call uncertain. Trimming left V 5 bases short and J 7 bases short, with 6 bases between. CDR3 size: 12 residues. Germline V gene sequence: CDR1 SGHTA, CDR2 FQGNSA. CDR3 coding DNA: TGTGCCAGCAGCCGAGGCAATTCACCCCTCCACTTT. Protein: CASSRGNSPLHF. Together with reference TRBV7-2 and TRBJ1-6, the CDR3 gives the full variable domain: GAGVSQSPSNKVTEKGKDVELRCDPISGHTALYWYRQSLGQGLEFLIYFQGNSAPDKSGLPSDRFSAERTGGSVSTLTIQRTQQEDSAVYLCASSRGNSPLHFGNGTRLTVT.